The entry below describes one T cell receptor beta chain. This clone was detected once. Its antigen is currently not known. No quality values exist for individual bases; no much larger clone is one base distant. This specimen comes from a study of blood T cell repertoires in COVID-19 (dated by TCRdb to 2018 to 2021). Context from the whole study: Samples from collaborators originated in the United States, Italy and Spain and spanned both the acute and convalescent phases of COVID-19. Nearly every sample came with metadata listing a de-identified subject ID, COVID-19 status, age in years and sex. The repertoires were released in a freely available public database intended as a resource for research on the immune response to SARS-CoV-2. Samples came from the ongoing ImmuneRACE study (first 160 participants) plus 1,254 subjects from 6 global collaborators. HLA class I and class II types, where available, came from metadata supplied by the sample provider rather than from assay-based typing. Deeply sampled blood TCRbeta repertoires from subjects exposed to, actively infected with, or recovered from COVID-19 were included in the dataset. The prospective study material was composed of cDNA or gDNA derived from T cells, B-cell-depleted T cells, or PBMCs. The study at large found these results: The quantity of clinical and demographic metadata differed by source and by participant and was supplied without curation.

TCRbeta CDR3 regions were amplified from genomic DNA by means of the immunoSEQ Assay, a bias-controlled multiplex PCR. Under the source paper's analysis protocol: Within the assay, amplification of reference gene primers was used to estimate how many nucleated cells each sample contained. To quantify the absolute abundance of each unique TCRbeta CDR3 rearrangement, sequence reads were collapsed and filtered. For each sample, productive Simpson clonality was calculated as the square root of Simpson's diversity index over productive rearrangements. Entries here come from immuneACCESS through TCRdb and include only in-frame sequences with V and J called. Some clones fail to appear in such tables; in the studies checked, an unresolved V gene covers under half of the shortfall, and the cause of the remainder is unknown. V and J calls and clone size come straight from that table; D and trimming were deduced from the DNA. The sample table holds around 430,000 clones, of which 70% to 90% were seen once. In total, the top ten clones hold roughly 12% of the sample.

At one collaborating source in Seattle, patients were enrolled during active infection and were followed longitudinally through the course of disease. The collaborating institutions used their own protocols to collect whole blood in K2EDTA tubes. For TCRbeta analysis, collaborator samples were shipped as frozen whole blood, as isolated PBMCs, or as DNA extracted from either sample type. The V end loses 6 bases and the J end loses 1 base, and a stretch of 7 bases separates them. Via the germline V gene (reference sequence), CDR1 is DFQATT and CDR2 SNEGSKA. The CDR3 has 11 amino acids, counting the end cysteine and phenylalanine. The only DNA kept is the CDR3, 33 bases in frame from the first base.

The sample comprised peripheral blood. The chain uses TRBV20-1 and TRBJ2-7; the D segment cannot be called with confidence. This sequence was found in a woman aged 50 to 65 with COVID-19, enrolled during active disease. The CDR3 protein is CSAASSYEQYF. The DNA sequence reads TGCAGTGCGGCCAGTTCCTACGAGCAGTACTTC.